This TCR beta chain was found in a study of blood T cell repertoires in COVID-19. Living in roughly 25 US areas, the participants were between roughly 18 and 89 years of age. Cohorts were based on clinical histories the participants reported. TCRdb's copy holds only in-frame clones and misses some; the assay was immunoSEQ multiplex PCR. Among hundreds of thousands of clones listed, around 89% were seen once. The germline V gene encodes CDR1 MGHDK and CDR2 SYGVNS. Trimming left V 4 bases short and J 5 bases short, with 17 bases between. The CDR3 is 15 amino acids. The V and J genes are TRBV25-1 and TRBJ1-2; a possible D gene is TRBD1 (5 bases). The sequenced sample was PBMCs or T cells enriched from blood (not recorded which). This sequence originates from a man aged 18 to 30 who had recovered from COVID-19. CDR3 sequence: CASSGGLRATYGYTF. CDR3 nucleotides: TGTGCCAGCAGTGGGGGACTGAGAGCAACATATGGCTACACCTTC.